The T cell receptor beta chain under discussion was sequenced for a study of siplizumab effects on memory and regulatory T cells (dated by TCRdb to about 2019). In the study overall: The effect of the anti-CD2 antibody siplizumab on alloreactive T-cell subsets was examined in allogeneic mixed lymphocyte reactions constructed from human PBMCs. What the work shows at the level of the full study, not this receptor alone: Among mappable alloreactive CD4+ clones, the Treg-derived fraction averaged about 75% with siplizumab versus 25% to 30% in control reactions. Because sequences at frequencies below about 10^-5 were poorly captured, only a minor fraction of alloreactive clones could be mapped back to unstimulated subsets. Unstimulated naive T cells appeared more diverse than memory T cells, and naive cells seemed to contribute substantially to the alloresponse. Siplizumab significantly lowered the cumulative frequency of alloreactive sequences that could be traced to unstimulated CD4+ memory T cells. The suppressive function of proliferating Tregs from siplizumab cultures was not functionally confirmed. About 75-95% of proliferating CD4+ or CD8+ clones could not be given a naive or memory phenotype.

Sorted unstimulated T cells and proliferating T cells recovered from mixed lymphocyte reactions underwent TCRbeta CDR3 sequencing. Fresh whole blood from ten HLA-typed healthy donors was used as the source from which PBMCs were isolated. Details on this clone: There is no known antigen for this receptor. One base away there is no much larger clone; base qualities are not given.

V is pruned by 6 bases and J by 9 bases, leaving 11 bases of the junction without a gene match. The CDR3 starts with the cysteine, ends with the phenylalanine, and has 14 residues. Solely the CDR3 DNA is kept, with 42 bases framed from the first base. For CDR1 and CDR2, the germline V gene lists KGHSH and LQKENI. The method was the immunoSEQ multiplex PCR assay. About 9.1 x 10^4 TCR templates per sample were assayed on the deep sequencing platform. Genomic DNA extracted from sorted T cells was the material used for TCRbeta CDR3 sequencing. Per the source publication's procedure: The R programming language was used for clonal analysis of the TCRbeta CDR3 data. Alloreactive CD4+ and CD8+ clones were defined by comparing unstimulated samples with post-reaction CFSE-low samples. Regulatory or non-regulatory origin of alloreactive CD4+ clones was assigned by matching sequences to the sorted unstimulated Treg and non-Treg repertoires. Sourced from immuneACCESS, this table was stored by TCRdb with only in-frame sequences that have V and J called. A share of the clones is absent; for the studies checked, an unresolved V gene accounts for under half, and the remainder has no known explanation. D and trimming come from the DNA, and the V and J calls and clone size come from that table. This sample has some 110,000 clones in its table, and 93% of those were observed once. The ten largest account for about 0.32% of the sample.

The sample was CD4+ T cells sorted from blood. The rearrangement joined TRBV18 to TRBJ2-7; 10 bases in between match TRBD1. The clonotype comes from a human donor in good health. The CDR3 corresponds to CASSPGQGSPVQYF. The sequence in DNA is TGTGCCAGCTCGCCGGGACAGGGGTCCCCGGTGCAGTACTTC.